The present T cell receptor (beta chain) was sequenced within a study of siplizumab effects on memory and regulatory T cells. Some clones are missing from TCRdb's copy, which holds only in-frame ones; the method was immunoSEQ multiplex PCR. The sample contains over 100,000 clones, 93% of which appear only once. Study-wide points: Significantly reduced by siplizumab was the cumulative frequency of alloreactive sequences, namely those traceable to unstimulated CD4+ memory cells. In unstimulated cells, naive T cells appeared more diverse than memory T cells and seemed major alloresponse contributors.

Trimming stripped 1 base from V and 2 bases from J, with 5 bases between. The V gene's germline CDR1 is MGHRA and CDR2 YSYEKL. This CDR3 contains 13 residues. Note on this clone: The antigen is undetermined.

This rearrangement joins TRBV4-1 to TRBJ1-2; D uncertain. The sequence was collected from a human donor in good health. The sequencing sample was made of Tregs sorted from blood. The CDR3 sequence: CASSQVDNYGYTF. The CDR3 DNA sequence: TGCGCCAGCAGCCAAGTGGACAACTATGGCTACACCTTC.